This entry lists 30 T cell receptor beta chains sequenced from one sample in a study of radiotherapy plus CTLA-4 blockade in lung cancer. Sequencing was performed with immunoSEQ multiplex PCR; in TCRdb, only in-frame clones are kept and a portion is missing. The sample shows 130,000 or so clones, 70% to 90% of them seen only once. The sample here was peripheral blood, taken from a patient treated with radiotherapy plus ipilimumab. The source is a human donor with non-small cell lung cancer that progressed on radiotherapy plus ipilimumab.

The chain has TRBV2 and TRBJ2-7; maybe TRBD2 (6 bases). The ends were cut back, 3 bases at V and 6 bases at J, with 15 bases in the middle. CDR3 length: 14 amino acids. Germline lookup yields CDR1 SNHLY and CDR2 FYNNEI. The CDR3 sequence: CASSENGGSSEQYF. The CDR3 DNA reads as TGTGCCAGCAGTGAGAACGGGGGAAGTTCCGAGCAGTACTTC.

A note on this clone: This sample includes further DNA sequences coding for the same CDR3. This chain uses TRBV19 with TRBJ2-2; no clear D. Trimming pared 1 base from V and 5 bases from J, leaving 11 bases between. This CDR3 region has 15 residues. Germline values: CDR1 LNHDA, CDR2 SQIVND (reference sequence). CDR3 amino acids: CASSIGASGTGELFF. The CDR3 DNA is TGTGCCAGTAGTATAGGGGCTAGTGGTACCGGGGAGCTGTTTTTT. The full variable domain, rest sourced from reference TRBV19 and TRBJ2-2, is DGGITQSPKYLFRKEGQNVTLSCEQNLNHDAMYWYRQDPGQGLRLIYYSQIVNDFQKGDIAEGYSVSREKKESFPLTVTSAQKNPTAFYLCASSIGASGTGELFFGEGSRLTVL.

The V and J genes are TRBV9 and TRBJ2-3, with 8 bases identical to TRBD2. Losses at the gene ends were 1 base for V and 5 bases for J; bases not matched to a gene: 9. This CDR3 has 16 amino acids. CDR1 SGDLS and CDR2 YYNGEE come from the germline V gene. The CDR3: CASSVIPAGAVDTQYF. The CDR3 region has the DNA TGTGCCAGCAGCGTAATCCCAGCGGGAGCCGTAGATACGCAGTATTTT.

The genes are TRBV6-5 and TRBJ2-6; D is possibly TRBD2 (6 bases). Germline CDR1 MNHEY, CDR2 SVGAGI. Trimming shortened V by 5 bases and J by 3 bases, and 8 bases separated the two germline ends. The CDR3 is made up of 14 amino acids. The CDR3 sequence is CASSGGSGANVLTF. CDR3 coding DNA: TGTGCCAGCAGTGGGGGGAGTGGGGCCAACGTCCTGACTTTC.

The chain links TRBV5-1 to TRBJ1-1; no clear D gene. The CDR3 is 16 residues long. V dropped 0 bases and J dropped 4 bases, with 16 bases sitting between them. Germline CDR1 and CDR2: SGHRS and YFSETQ. The CDR3 coding sequence is TGCGCCAGCAGCTTGGAGGGCGGGGTGACTGGCACTGAAGCTTTCTTT. Translation gives CASSLEGGVTGTEAFF.

The V and J genes are TRBV11-2 and TRBJ2-1; TRBD1 might be the D (6 bases). Germline lookup yields CDR1 SGHAT and CDR2 FQNNGV. V shed 5 bases and J shed 9 bases, with 14 bases lying between them. The CDR3 totals 13 residues. CDR3 DNA sequence: TGTGCCAGCAGCCGGGGATACAGGGTTGAGCAGTTCTTC. Amino acid sequence: CASSRGYRVEQFF. Complete variable domain (other parts from reference TRBV11-2 and TRBJ2-1): EAGVAQSPRYKIIEKRQSVAFWCNPISGHATLYWYQQILGQGPKLLIQFQNNGVVDDSQLPKDRFSAERLKGVDSTLKIQPAKLEDSAVYLCASSRGYRVEQFFGPGTRLTVL.

The CDR3 nucleotides read TGTGCCAGCAGGGGGGGTTTGTGGACTGAAGCTTTCTTT. Translation gives CASRGGLWTEAFF. This rearrangement joins TRBV6-1 to TRBJ1-1; a possible D gene is TRBD1 (5 bases). CDR1 is MNHNS and CDR2 is SASEGT in the germline V gene. V was clipped by 6 bases and J by 5 bases, with 13 bases between them. CDR3 length: 13 amino acids.

A single count supports this clone. This CDR3 reads CASATGLNTGELFF. DNA for the CDR3: TGTGCCAGCGCCACAGGGTTGAACACCGGGGAGCTGTTTTTT. The chain has TRBV5-6 and TRBJ2-2; D might be TRBD1 (6 bases). The CDR3 sequence is 14 residues long. Germline-derived CDR1 and CDR2 are SGHDT and YYEEEE. Trimming pared 7 bases from V and 1 base from J, leaving 11 bases between.

The rearrangement joins TRBV18 to TRBJ2-3; D unresolved. The germline CDR1 and CDR2 sequences are KGHSH and LQKENI. V was trimmed by 3 bases and J by 2 bases, leaving 6 bases between them. The CDR3 sequence is 13 residues long. CDR3 loop: CASSPVNTDTQYF. Here the CDR3 DNA reads TGTGCCAGCTCACCGGTTAACACAGATACGCAGTATTTT.

The CDR3 DNA reads TGTGCCAGCAGCTTAGCTGGGGGTCGCGAGCAGTACTTC. This gives the protein CASSLAGGREQYF. The gene calls are TRBV7-9 and TRBJ2-7, with D tentatively TRBD1 or TRBD2 (5 bases each). Trimming stripped 0 bases from V and 6 bases from J, with 9 bases between. CDR1 and CDR2 (germline): SEHNR, FQNEAQ (reference sequence). This CDR3 is 13 amino acids long.

The genes are TRBV15 and TRBJ2-7, with TRBD2 matching 8 bases. Germline V gives CDR1 LNHNV, CDR2 YYDKDF (reference sequence). With V trimmed by 5 bases and J by 2 bases, 8 bases remained unmatched. This CDR3 region has 15 residues. The CDR3 DNA is TGTGCCACCAGCCTAGAATCGCGGGGGGCCTACGAGCAGTACTTC. Translation: CATSLESRGAYEQYF. Full variable domain (remainder filled in from reference TRBV15 and TRBJ2-7): DAMVIQNPRYQVTQFGKPVTLSCSQTLNHNVMYWYQQKSSQAPKLLFHYYDKDFNNEADTPDNFQSRRPNTSFCFLDIRSPGLGDTAMYLCATSLESRGAYEQYFGPGTRLTVT.

The V call is TRBV6-5, the J call TRBJ2-5; D ambiguous. The V and J ends lost 6 bases and 5 bases respectively, with 13 bases between them. CDR1 is MNHEY and CDR2 is SVGAGI in the germline V gene. CDR3 length: 13 amino acids. In nucleotides, the CDR3 is TGTGCCAGCAGCCGACACCCTGGGGAGACCCAGTACTTC. Translation: CASSRHPGETQYF.

The genes are TRBV19 and TRBJ1-1; maybe TRBD1 (6 bases). The V gene lost 3 bases and the J gene lost 1 base, with 12 bases spanning the gap. This CDR3 contains 15 residues. The germline V gene encodes CDR1 LNHDA and CDR2 SQIVND (reference sequence). The CDR3 DNA reads TGTGCCAGTAGTATCGGCAGGGGTAAGAACACTGAAGCTTTCTTT. It specifies CASSIGRGKNTEAFF.

CDR3 loop: CASSPPWGSNQPQHF. The CDR3 DNA reads TGTGCCAGCAGTCCCCCGTGGGGCAGCAATCAGCCCCAGCATTTT. This chain uses TRBV28 with TRBJ1-5, with D tentatively TRBD1 (5 bases). This CDR3 comprises 15 residues. Trimming removed 5 bases at V and 1 base at J, with 12 bases between. CDR1 MDHEN and CDR2 SYDVKM come from the germline V gene. Using reference TRBV28 and TRBJ1-5 for the parts outside the CDR3, the full variable domain is DVKVTQSSRYLVKRTGEKVFLECVQDMDHENMFWYRQDPGLGLRLIYFSYDVKMKEKGDIPEGYSVSREKKERFSLILESASTNQTSMYLCASSPPWGSNQPQHFGDGTRLSIL.

V usage is TRBV5-1 and J usage is TRBJ1-3; D is possibly TRBD1 (5 bases). The length of the CDR3 is 14 residues. V lost 7 bases and J 6 bases, leaving 17 bases between the germline ends. Germline CDR1 reads SGHRS; CDR2 reads YFSETQ. The CDR3 protein is CASRPSPRENTIYF. The CDR3 nucleotides read TGCGCCAGCCGCCCTAGCCCCAGGGAAAACACCATATATTTT. Full variable domain (remainder filled in from reference TRBV5-1 and TRBJ1-3): KAGVTQTPRYLIKTRGQQVTLSCSPISGHRSVSWYQQTPGQGLQFLFEYFSETQRNKGNFPGRFSGRQFSNSRSEMNVSTLELGDSALYLCASRPSPRENTIYFGEGSWLTVV.

V usage is TRBV19 and J usage is TRBJ1-1, with 11 bases matching TRBD1. This CDR3 contains 14 residues. The V and J ends lost 9 bases and 0 bases, in that order; junction bases with no gene match: 3. Germline V gives CDR1 LNHDA, CDR2 SQIVND (reference sequence). CDR3 coding DNA: TGTGCCAGCGGACAGGGGGCGGTGAACACTGAAGCTTTCTTT. Its translation: CASGQGAVNTEAFF.

The chain combines TRBV6-5 with TRBJ2-7; D may be TRBD1 or TRBD2 (5 bases each). V lost 5 bases and J lost 0, with 11 bases in between. The CDR3 totals 14 residues. The germline CDR1 and CDR2 sequences are MNHEY and SVGAGI. This chain's CDR3 is CASSKPGTSYEQYF. CDR3 bases: TGTGCCAGCAGTAAACCGGGGACCTCCTACGAGCAGTACTTC.

This clone has only one observation. V usage is TRBV4-1 and J usage is TRBJ2-3; D is unclear. CDR1 is MGHRA and CDR2 is YSYEKL in the germline V gene. This CDR3 spans 14 amino acids. V lost 0 bases and J 4 bases, leaving 8 bases between the germline ends. The CDR3 sequence is CASSQERGADTQYF. The DNA of the CDR3 is TGCGCCAGCAGCCAAGAGCGTGGCGCAGATACGCAGTATTTT.

This sequence joins TRBV10-3 and TRBJ2-2, with 12 bases lining up with TRBD2. CDR1 ENHRY and CDR2 SYGVKD come from the germline V gene. This CDR3 contains 18 residues. V dropped 4 bases and J dropped 4; count of bases not matched to a gene: 10. The CDR3 region is CAISGGLAGGPGTGELFF. The CDR3 DNA reads TGTGCCATCAGTGGCGGGCTAGCGGGAGGGCCAGGCACCGGGGAGCTGTTTTTT.

This clone showed up just once. The rearrangement joins TRBV5-1 to TRBJ2-3, with D possibly being TRBD1 (7 bases). Trimming removed 2 bases at V and 6 bases at J, with 13 bases between. The length of the CDR3 is 14 residues. Germline CDR1 SGHRS, CDR2 YFSETQ. The CDR3 DNA reads as TGCGCCAGCAGCTTAAAAGGAGGGGGCGATACGCAGTATTTT. Amino acid sequence: CASSLKGGGDTQYF.

The chain has TRBV5-1 and TRBJ2-7, with TRBD2 identical over 14 bases. This CDR3 region has 16 residues. The V and J ends lost 0 bases and 3 bases, in that order; junction bases with no gene match: 2. Germline V gene sequence: CDR1 SGHRS, CDR2 YFSETQ. CDR3 in DNA: TGCGCCAGCAGCTTGGCCGGACTAGCGGGAGGCTACGAGCAGTACTTC. This sequence encodes CASSLAGLAGGYEQYF.

A note on this clone: The sample holds other DNA sequences that translate to the same CDR3. The rearrangement joins TRBV6-1 to TRBJ1-2; D remains ambiguous. Germline loops: CDR1 MNHNS, CDR2 SASEGT. V lost 1 base to trimming and J lost 8 bases, with 5 bases between them. The CDR3 runs to 11 residues. CDR3 region: CASSEVGGYTF. For the CDR3, the DNA is TGTGCCAGCAGTGAAGTTGGGGGCTACACCTTC.

This clone appeared a single time. The chain combines TRBV7-9 with TRBJ1-1; tentative D call: TRBD1 (5 bases). Germline CDR1 is SEHNR and CDR2 is FQNEAQ (reference sequence). V lost 5 bases and J lost 4, with 14 bases in between. This CDR3 comprises 14 residues. CDR3 protein: CASSPGGGLTEAFF. The CDR3 DNA sequence: TGTGCCAGCAGCCCTGGGGGGGGTCTCACTGAAGCTTTCTTT. The full variable domain, its missing parts supplied by reference TRBV7-9 and TRBJ1-1, is DTGVSQNPRHKITKRGQNVTFRCDPISEHNRLYWYRQTLGQGPEFLTYFQNEAQLEKSRLLSDRFSAERPKGSFSTLEIQRTEQGDSAMYLCASSPGGGLTEAFFGQGTRLTVV.

The V call is TRBV12-5, the J call TRBJ2-7; 9 bases map to TRBD2. The CDR3 extends over 11 amino acids. Germline V lookup: CDR1 LGHNT, CDR2 FRNRAP. With V trimmed by 8 bases and J by 12 bases, 8 bases remained unmatched. The CDR3 spells CASLGAGGRYF. CDR3 nucleotide sequence: TGTGCTAGTTTGGGCGCGGGAGGGAGGTACTTC.

J is TRBJ2-3 and V is TRBV9; D is perhaps TRBD1 or TRBD2 (5 bases each). This CDR3 has 16 residues. V was clipped by 0 bases and J by 6 bases, with 17 bases between them. Germline assignment: CDR1 SGDLS and CDR2 YYNGEE. The CDR3 DNA reads TGTGCCAGCAGCGTAGGAGGGACCACGAATCGGGATACGCAGTATTTT. Translating it yields CASSVGGTTNRDTQYF.

This chain uses TRBV7-9 with TRBJ2-7; D possibly corresponds to TRBD1 (7 bases). CDR1 is SEHNR and CDR2 is FQNEAQ in the germline V gene (reference sequence). The CDR3 consists of 15 residues. The germline V and J ends were trimmed by 5 bases and 3 bases, with 17 bases remaining between them. As DNA, the CDR3 is TGTGCCAGCAGCCCGACTGCGGGACAGAACTACGAGCAGTACTTC. Amino acid sequence: CASSPTAGQNYEQYF. The full variable domain, completed using reference TRBV7-9 and TRBJ2-7, is DTGVSQNPRHKITKRGQNVTFRCDPISEHNRLYWYRQTLGQGPEFLTYFQNEAQLEKSRLLSDRFSAERPKGSFSTLEIQRTEQGDSAMYLCASSPTAGQNYEQYFGPGTRLTVT.

J is TRBJ1-3 and V is TRBV9; 7 nucleotides agree with TRBD1. J gave up 4 bases and V 0 bases, and 7 bases lay outside the gene matches. The CDR3 loop spans 16 amino acids. The germline CDR1 and CDR2 sequences are SGDLS and YYNGEE. The CDR3 loop is CASSVGHRGRGNTIYF. For the CDR3, the DNA is TGTGCCAGCAGCGTAGGACACAGGGGAAGAGGAAACACCATATATTTT.

The V call is TRBV29-1, the J call TRBJ1-1, with a tentative D call TRBD1 (5 bases). Trimming stripped 4 bases from V and 4 bases from J, with 19 bases between. Germline V CDR1 and CDR2: SQVTM, ANQGSEA. The CDR3 length is 15 residues. The CDR3 bases are TGCAGCGTTGGGAGGGAAGGGGCTGCTAGCACTGAAGCTTTCTTT. Translated, it gives CSVGREGAASTEAFF.

For the CDR3, the DNA is TGTGCCAGCAGCGGGGAGTGGGGCGGGGGCCAGTACTTC. Translation: CASSGEWGGGQYF. J is TRBJ2-5 and V is TRBV5-6, with 7 bases lining up with TRBD2. The CDR3 has 13 residues. Trimming cost V 4 bases and J 10 bases; bases outside gene matches: 10. Germline CDR1 is SGHDT and CDR2 is YYEEEE.

The chain carries TRBV30 and TRBJ1-1; weak D call: TRBD1 (5 bases). The germline V gene encodes CDR1 GTSNPN and CDR2 SVGIG (reference sequence). Trimming removed 3 bases from V and 4 bases from J, with 15 bases in between. This CDR3 is 14 amino acids long. CDR3 sequence (DNA): TGTGCCTGGAGCTTGAAAGGGGAAGCCACTGAAGCTTTCTTT. The encoded protein is CAWSLKGEATEAFF.